The clone carrying this TCR beta chain was observed a few times. As yet, its antigen is unknown. The data stem from a study of beta chain features in type 1 diabetes. Turning to the study itself: Patient and healthy donor groups were alike in age, gender and cell yields. Study findings and constraints: Using cDNA template may skew counts toward highly expressing activated cells.

Expressed TCRB transcripts were sequenced because the entire RNA isolate underwent reverse transcription. Assay: immunoSEQ multiplex PCR; the TCRdb copy retains only in-frame clones and omits some. The profile covers a few hundred thousand clones, with 12% to 15% appearing a single time and under 8.5% taken by the ten largest. By way of CD45RO/CCR7/CD25/CD127/CD95/CD27, the CD4+ regulatory, stem cell-like memory, central memory and naive cells were sorted. Germline CDR1 and CDR2: MNHEY and SVGAGI. There are 14 residues in the CDR3. The V and J ends lost 4 bases and 3 bases respectively, with 11 bases between them.

Sequencing input: central memory CD4+ T cells from blood. This chain uses TRBV6-5 with TRBJ2-3; the D gene is possibly TRBD2 (6 bases). The TCR originated in a man younger than 45 in good health. The CDR3: CASSWGVGTDTQYF. The CDR3 DNA sequence: TGTGCCAGCAGTTGGGGGGTAGGGACAGATACGCAGTATTTT.